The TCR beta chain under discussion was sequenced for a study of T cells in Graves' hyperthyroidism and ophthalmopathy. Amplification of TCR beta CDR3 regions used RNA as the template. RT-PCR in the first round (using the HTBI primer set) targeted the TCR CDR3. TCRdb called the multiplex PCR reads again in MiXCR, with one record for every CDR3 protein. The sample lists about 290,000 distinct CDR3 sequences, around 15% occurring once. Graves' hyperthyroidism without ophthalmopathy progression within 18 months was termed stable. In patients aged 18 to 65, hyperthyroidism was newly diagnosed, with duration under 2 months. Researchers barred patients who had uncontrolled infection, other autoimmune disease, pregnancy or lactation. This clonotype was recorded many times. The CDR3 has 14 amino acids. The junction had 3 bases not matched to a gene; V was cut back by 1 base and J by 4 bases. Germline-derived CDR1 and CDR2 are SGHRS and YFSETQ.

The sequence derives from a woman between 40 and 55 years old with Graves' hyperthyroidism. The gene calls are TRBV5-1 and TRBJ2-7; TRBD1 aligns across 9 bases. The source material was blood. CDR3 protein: CASSLTGGFYEQYF. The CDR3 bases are TGCGCCAGCAGCTTGACAGGGGGCTTTTACGAGCAGTACTTC. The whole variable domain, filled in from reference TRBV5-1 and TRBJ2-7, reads KAGVTQTPRYLIKTRGQQVTLSCSPISGHRSVSWYQQTPGQGLQFLFEYFSETQRNKGNFPGRFSGRQFSNSRSEMNVSTLELGDSALYLCASSLTGGFYEQYFGPGTRLTVT.